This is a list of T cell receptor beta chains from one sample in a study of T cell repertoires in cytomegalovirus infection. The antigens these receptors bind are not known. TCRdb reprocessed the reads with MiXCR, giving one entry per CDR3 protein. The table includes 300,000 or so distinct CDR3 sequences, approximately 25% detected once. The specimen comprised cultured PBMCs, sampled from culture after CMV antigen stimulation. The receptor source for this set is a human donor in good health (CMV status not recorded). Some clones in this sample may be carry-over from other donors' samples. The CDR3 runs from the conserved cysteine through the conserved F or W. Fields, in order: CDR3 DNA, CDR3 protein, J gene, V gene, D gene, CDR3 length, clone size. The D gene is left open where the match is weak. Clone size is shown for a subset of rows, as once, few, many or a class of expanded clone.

DNA: TGTGCCAGCGCAGAACAGCCGAACACTGAAGCTTTCTTT; CDR3: CASAEQPNTEAFF; J: TRBJ1-1; V: TRBV18; D: -; length: 13; size: few
DNA: TGTGCCAGCAGTTCCTTGAAACGGGAGGGCCAAGAGACCCAGTACTTC; CDR3: CASSSLKREGQETQYF; J: TRBJ2-5; V: TRBV6-2/TRBV6-3; D: TRBD2; length: 16; size: -
DNA: TGTGCCAGCAGCTTAGTGACGGGGCGAGGTGAAGCTTTCTTT; CDR3: CASSLVTGRGEAFF; J: TRBJ1-1; V: TRBV7-2; D: -; length: 14; size: many
DNA: TGTGCCACCCAGGTCCGACAGGAACGCTATGGCTACACCTTC; CDR3: CATQVRQERYGYTF; J: TRBJ1-2; V: TRBV2; D: -; length: 14; size: once
DNA: TGCAGCGTTGATCCGAGGAACACTGAAGCTTTCTTT; CDR3: CSVDPRNTEAFF; J: TRBJ1-1; V: TRBV29-1; D: -; length: 12; size: many
DNA: TGTGCCAGCAGCTTAGAGTACGGGGAAACGAGGACTGAAGCTTTCTTT; CDR3: CASSLEYGETRTEAFF; J: TRBJ1-1; V: TRBV7-8; D: -; length: 16; size: -
DNA: TGTGCCAGCAGCTGGGACAGAGCGACCCAGTACTTC; CDR3: CASSWDRATQYF; J: TRBJ2-5; V: TRBV7-2; D: TRBD1; length: 12; size: -
DNA: TGTGCCATCAGCCTCGGACAGGGGACTAACAATGAGCAGTTCTTC; CDR3: CAISLGQGTNNEQFF; J: TRBJ2-1; V: TRBV10-3; D: TRBD1; length: 15; size: few
DNA: TGTGCTAGTGGTTCCTCGTCCAATCAGCCCCAGCATTTT; CDR3: CASGSSSNQPQHF; J: TRBJ1-5; V: TRBV12-5; D: -; length: 13; size: -
DNA: TGTGCCAGCAGTTACACCGACGTCATGAACACTGAAGCTTTCTTT; CDR3: CASSYTDVMNTEAFF; J: TRBJ1-1; V: TRBV6-6; D: -; length: 15; size: few
DNA: TGTGCCAGCAGTTTATCCCGGGTGGTTGGATACTACGAGCAGTACTTC; CDR3: CASSLSRVVGYYEQYF; J: TRBJ2-7; V: TRBV28; D: -; length: 16; size: -
DNA: TGTGCCAGCAGCAAGACAGGGGGCTTAGGTCAGCCCCAGCATTTT; CDR3: CASSKTGGLGQPQHF; J: TRBJ1-5; V: TRBV12-3/TRBV12-4; D: TRBD1; length: 15; size: few
DNA: TGTGCCAGTAGTATGGCTAGCGGGGTTCCGTTCCGGGGGCACACCGGGGAGCTGTTTTTT; CDR3: CASSMASGVPFRGHTGELFF; J: TRBJ2-2; V: TRBV19; D: TRBD2; length: 20; size: -
DNA: TGTGCCATCAGTGAGTTCAGGGGTTTGGCCACCGGGGAGCTGTTTTTT; CDR3: CAISEFRGLATGELFF; J: TRBJ2-2; V: TRBV10-3; D: -; length: 16; size: few
DNA: TGTGCCAGCAGCTTAGGCGGAGGGGGGGCTAGCTCCTACGAGCAGTACTTC; CDR3: CASSLGGGGASSYEQYF; J: TRBJ2-7; V: TRBV7-2; D: -; length: 17; size: -
DNA: TGTGCCAGCAACCTACAGGGGTCCCCAGGTGAGCAGTTCTTC; CDR3: CASNLQGSPGEQFF; J: TRBJ2-1; V: TRBV28; D: TRBD1; length: 14; size: few
DNA: TGTGCCAGCAGCTTAGGTGGTTTTTGGGACAGGCGACCCAACTATGGCTACACCTTC; CDR3: CASSLGGFWDRRPNYGYTF; J: TRBJ1-2; V: TRBV7-9; D: TRBD1; length: 19; size: -
DNA: TGTGCCAGCAGTCCACGACTAGCGGGGTCCCCCCGATCCTACAATGAGCAGTTCTTC; CDR3: CASSPRLAGSPRSYNEQFF; J: TRBJ2-1; V: TRBV27; D: TRBD2; length: 19; size: few
DNA: TGTGCCAGCAGCTTTTTTTCTGGCTCTGGAAACACCATATATTTT; CDR3: CASSFFSGSGNTIYF; J: TRBJ1-3; V: TRBV7-2; D: -; length: 15; size: many
DNA: TGTGCCAGCAGTTACTCGCAGGGCCTGGTTGAGCAGTTCTTC; CDR3: CASSYSQGLVEQFF; J: TRBJ2-1; V: TRBV6-2/TRBV6-3; D: -; length: 14; size: -
DNA: TGCGCCAGCAGCCAAGAGGGGAGCACCCTCAACTATGGCTACACCTTC; CDR3: CASSQEGSTLNYGYTF; J: TRBJ1-2; V: TRBV4-1; D: -; length: 16; size: -
DNA: TGCAGTGCTTTGGGGACTAGCGGCAATGAGCAGTTCTTC; CDR3: CSALGTSGNEQFF; J: TRBJ2-1; V: TRBV20-1; D: TRBD2; length: 13; size: -
DNA: TGTGCCAGCAGTTTAGATGTCCCACAGGTAGGGGAGACCCAGTACTTC; CDR3: CASSLDVPQVGETQYF; J: TRBJ2-5; V: TRBV28; D: -; length: 16; size: few
DNA: TGCGCCAGCAGTGAGTCGGAGGGATCTAGGGAGACCCAGTACTTC; CDR3: CASSESEGSRETQYF; J: TRBJ2-5; V: TRBV10-1; D: -; length: 15; size: -
DNA: TGTGCCAGCAAGCTTCAGTCCGGAGGGTATCAGCCCCAGCATTTT; CDR3: CASKLQSGGYQPQHF; J: TRBJ1-5; V: TRBV7-2; D: -; length: 15; size: -
DNA: TGTGCCAGCAGCTTAGAACCAGCGGGGTACGAGCAGTACTTC; CDR3: CASSLEPAGYEQYF; J: TRBJ2-7; V: TRBV7-2; D: TRBD2; length: 14; size: many
DNA: TGTGCCAGCAGCCAAGTTGGCGGGAGGGCCAATGAGCAGTTCTTC; CDR3: CASSQVGGRANEQFF; J: TRBJ2-1; V: TRBV4-2; D: TRBD2; length: 15; size: -